This T cell receptor (beta chain) originates from a study of T cell changes during pregnancy in multiple sclerosis. The germline V gene has CDR1 SGHDN and CDR2 FVKESK. Trimming cost V 1 base and J 11 bases, with 6 bases left between them. The CDR3 runs to 11 residues. Assay used: immunoSEQ multiplex PCR; TCRdb lists only in-frame clones, some missing. The table records some 80,000 clones, 85% to 95% of them present only once. The sequence came from a female donor with multiple sclerosis, enrolled in a pregnancy study. The specimen was CD4+ T cells from peripheral blood mononuclear cells, collected after pregnancy. The rearrangement uses TRBV14 and TRBJ2-4; D unresolved. The chain's CDR3 is CASSQGLVQYF. CDR3 DNA sequence: TGTGCCAGCAGCCAAGGACTCGTTCAGTACTTC. Full variable domain (outside the CDR3, taken from reference TRBV14 and TRBJ2-4): EAGVTQFPSHSVIEKGQTVTLRCDPISGHDNLYWYRRVMGKEIKFLLHFVKESKQDESGMPNNRFLAERTGGTYSTLKVQPAELEDSGVYFCASSQGLVQYFGAGTRLSVL.